These 24 T cell receptor beta chains originate from one sample sequenced in a study of CD8+CD57+ T cells in acquired aplastic anemia. Genomic DNA was employed as the template in profiling TCR beta VDJ and CDR3. TCRdb fed the reads into MiXCR, producing one record per CDR3 protein. The repertoire holds hundreds of thousands of distinct CDR3 sequences, with approximately 70% as singletons. The specimen was sorted CD4+, CD8+, or CD8+CD57+ T cells (not recorded which) from PBMCs. These receptors originate from a human donor in good health, serving as a control.

This chain uses TRBV7-2 with TRBJ2-3; TRBD2 matches 7 bases. There are 14 residues in the CDR3. Germline values: CDR1 SGHTA, CDR2 FQGNSA. With V trimmed by 1 base and J by 12 bases, 10 bases remained unmatched. CDR3 nucleotide sequence: TGTGCCAGCAGCTTAGATGAACTGGCGGGGGACCAGTATTTT. Translation: CASSLDELAGDQYF.

This chain joins TRBV2 and TRBJ1-5; 7 positions match TRBD1. V trimming: 6 bases; J trimming: 3 bases; junction bases outside the gene matches: 11. The CDR3 sequence is 16 residues long. Per germline, CDR1 SNHLY and CDR2 FYNNEI. The CDR3 loop is CASSVTGTAPNQPQHF. Here the CDR3 DNA reads TGTGCCAGCAGCGTAACCGGGACAGCTCCCAATCAGCCCCAGCATTTT.

This clonotype was observed a single time. Likely a read error: the CDR3 ends without its conserved phenylalanine or tryptophan. The limits of the CDR3 on the DNA are not certain, so only TCRdb's listed CDR3 is given. The chain combines TRBV7-2 with TRBJ2-2; whether TRBD1, the table's D call, matches the DNA was not checked. In germline, CDR1 is SGHTA, CDR2 FQGNSA. Termini included, the CDR3 measures 13 amino acids. CDR3 residues: CASSKNGTQELHY.

The count of this clonotype is one. The chain is built from TRBV7-3 and TRBJ2-2; TRBD2 matches 8 bases. In germline, CDR1 is SGHTA, CDR2 FQGTGA. Germline trimming cut 3 bases from V and 14 bases from J; bases unmatched to any gene: 17. This CDR3 is built from 16 residues. CDR3 in DNA: TGTGCCAGCAGCTTTGCGGGGGGACGCCCGGCGGCCAACCTGTTTTTT. This gives the protein CASSFAGGRPAANLFF.

On this clonotype itself: Likely a read error: the CDR3 ends without its conserved phenylalanine or tryptophan. The DNA is left out, because the CDR3 cannot be placed on it with certainty; the CDR3 is given as TCRdb lists it. V is TRBV19 and J is TRBJ1-2; TRBD1 was called by the table and not checked on the DNA. Germline loops: CDR1 LNHDA, CDR2 SQIVND (reference sequence). Both ends counted, the CDR3 spans 15 residues. Here the CDR3 reads CASIATANTGELFFG.

Remarks on this clonotype: It is unclear where the CDR3 begins or ends on the DNA, so no DNA is shown, and the CDR3 is as TCRdb lists it. The genes are TRBV14 and TRBJ2-2. The CDR3 has 15 residues if both end residues are counted. The germline V gene encodes CDR1 SGHDN and CDR2 FVKESK. The CDR3 protein is CASSLGYEQYFGLFF.

The chain links TRBV9 to TRBJ2-7; 7 nucleotides align to TRBD1. The germline gives CDR1 SGDLS, CDR2 YYNGEE. After removal of 4 bases from V and 6 bases from J, the junction contained 10 bases not matched to a gene. The CDR3 spans 14 residues. In DNA form, the CDR3 reads TGTGCCAGCAGCTCCCCGGGACAGTTTGGCGAGCAGTACTTC. It encodes CASSSPGQFGEQYF.

This clonotype was observed at least ten times. V gene TRBV10-1 combines with J gene TRBJ1-1; 8 nucleotides line up with TRBD1. This CDR3 region has 14 residues. The trim removed 5 bases at V and 1 base at J, leaving 3 bases unmatched. Germline V CDR1 and CDR2: WNHNN, SYGVQD (reference sequence). The CDR3 sequence: CASSKDRANTEAFF. The CDR3 DNA reads TGCGCCAGCAGTAAGGACAGGGCGAACACTGAAGCTTTCTTT.

This chain connects TRBV9 to TRBJ1-2; D is uncertain. The germline CDR1 and CDR2 sequences are SGDLS and YYNGEE. CDR3 length: 13 residues. Trimming removed 3 bases at V and 2 bases at J, with 8 bases between. The CDR3 nucleotides read TGTGCCAGCAGCGGGTGGGAGAACTATGGCTACACCTTC. Translated, it gives CASSGWENYGYTF.

The chain carries TRBV12-3 or TRBV12-4 and TRBJ2-3; D perhaps matches TRBD2 (5 bases). The CDR3 loop spans 16 amino acids. V lost 11 bases and J lost 0, with 21 bases in between. This CDR3 reads CASKEQTGSSTDTQYF. As DNA, the CDR3 is TGTGCCTCCAAAGAACAAACGGGGAGTAGCACAGATACGCAGTATTTT.

In regard to this clonotype: Given the absence of the conserved phenylalanine or tryptophan at the CDR3 end, a read error is likely. Because the CDR3's place on the DNA is in doubt, the DNA is left out and the CDR3 is given as listed by TCRdb. The V gene is TRBV2, the J gene TRBJ2-5; the tabulated D call, TRBD1, remains unverified against the DNA. The germline V gene encodes CDR1 SNHLY and CDR2 FYNNEI. The CDR3 is 16 amino acids long, termini counted. CDR3 amino acids: CASSGDRGSNQPQHFG.

Only a few counts were recorded for this clonotype. This may be a read error, as it is one base from a much larger clone. The CDR3 carries no conserved terminal phenylalanine or tryptophan, so it likely arises from a read error. The gene calls are TRBV20-1 and TRBJ1-6, with no clear D. CDR1 is DFQATT, CDR2 SNEGSKA, per germline (reference sequence). V was trimmed by 2 bases and J by 0 bases, leaving 8 bases between them. There are 15 residues in the CDR3. CDR3 loop: CSARSESSYNSPLHY. The CDR3 nucleotides are TGCAGTGCTAGAAGTGAGAGCTCCTATAATTCACCCCTCCACTAT.

This chain's CDR3 is CASSLDAGSDNSPLHF. The CDR3 coding sequence is TGTGCCAGCAGCTTAGATGCGGGGAGCGATAATTCACCCCTCCACTTT. The genes are TRBV11-3 and TRBJ1-6, with no clear D. This CDR3 is 16 amino acids long. V was pared by 0 bases and J by 5 bases, with 11 bases between. Germline V lookup: CDR1 SGHNT, CDR2 YENEEA.

The chain recombines TRBV25-1 with TRBJ2-4; D is undetermined. The CDR3 length is 12 residues. Per germline, CDR1 MGHDK and CDR2 SYGVNS. Trimming cost V 4 bases and J 6 bases, with 7 bases left between them. CDR3 sequence (DNA): TGTGCCAGCAGTGGAGATATAAACATTCAGTACTTC. Translated, it gives CASSGDINIQYF.

This chain uses TRBV14 with TRBJ1-5, with D unresolved. The CDR3 extends over 16 amino acids. Germline loops: CDR1 SGHDN, CDR2 FVKESK. V was cut by 0 bases and J by 8 bases, with 17 bases left in between. CDR3 loop: CASSQESQGGYEPQHF. The DNA of the CDR3 is TGTGCCAGCAGCCAAGAGTCCCAAGGCGGATACGAGCCCCAGCATTTT. The variable domain in full, with the rest retrieved from reference TRBV14 and TRBJ1-5, is EAGVTQFPSHSVIEKGQTVTLRCDPISGHDNLYWYRRVMGKEIKFLLHFVKESKQDESGMPNNRFLAERTGGTYSTLKVQPAELEDSGVYFCASSQESQGGYEPQHFGDGTRLSIL.

This clonotype was detected ten times or more. V is TRBV27 and J is TRBJ1-1, with 8 bases aligning to TRBD1. V trimming: 5 bases; J trimming: 7 bases; junction bases outside the gene matches: 3. This CDR3 comprises 12 residues. Germline-derived CDR1 and CDR2 are MNHEY and SMNVEV (reference sequence). CDR3 in DNA: TGTGCCAGCAGTAATGGACAGGGTGAAGCTTTCTTT. Its translation is CASSNGQGEAFF.

This clonotype was seen repeatedly, ten times or more. This rearrangement joins TRBV7-2 to TRBJ2-5, with D maybe TRBD1 (5 bases). V lost 5 bases and J 5 bases, leaving 15 bases between the germline ends. CDR1 and CDR2 (germline): SGHTA, FQGNSA. The CDR3 is 14 residues long. CDR3 in DNA: TGTGCCAGCAGCCTAGGGGTATTCGAGGAGACCCAGTACTTC. It is translated as CASSLGVFEETQYF.

The rearrangement links TRBV9 to TRBJ2-7; a weak D match, TRBD1 (5 bases). V lost 9 bases and J lost 1, with 17 bases in between. The CDR3 totals 14 residues. CDR1 SGDLS and CDR2 YYNGEE come from the germline V gene. The DNA for the CDR3 is TGTGCCACCTTGGACATTCCTCGGTCCTACGAGCAGTACTTC. Encoded protein: CATLDIPRSYEQYF.

The chain employs TRBV7-2 and TRBJ1-1, with D possibly TRBD1 on 6 matching bases. The CDR3 runs to 15 residues. Germline CDR1 reads SGHTA; CDR2 reads FQGNSA. The germline V and J ends were trimmed by 1 base and 10 bases, with 19 bases remaining between them. The CDR3 spells CASSLVGGGQIVAFF. CDR3 sequence (DNA): TGTGCCAGCAGCTTAGTTGGGGGAGGACAGATTGTAGCTTTCTTT. Filled out from reference TRBV7-2 and TRBJ1-1, the complete variable domain reads GAGVSQSPSNKVTEKGKDVELRCDPISGHTALYWYRQSLGQGLEFLIYFQGNSAPDKSGLPSDRFSAERTGGSVSTLTIQRTQQEDSAVYLCASSLVGGGQIVAFFGQGTRLTVV.

Only a few counts were recorded for this clonotype. The rearrangement uses TRBV19 and TRBJ2-7; D unclear. Germline CDR1 reads LNHDA; CDR2 reads SQIVND (reference sequence). With 0 bases removed from V and 3 bases from J, the gap between germline ends came to 12 bases. CDR3 length: 15 residues. The CDR3 loop is CASSIDLQQIYEQYF. In nucleotides, the CDR3 is TGTGCCAGTAGTATAGATCTCCAACAAATCTACGAGCAGTACTTC.

The table lists this clonotype with many counts. The chain employs TRBV7-3 and TRBJ2-7; TRBD2 aligns across 11 bases. The germline gives CDR1 SGHTA, CDR2 FQGTGA. This CDR3 region has 15 residues. The V gene end was trimmed by 5 bases and the J gene end by 1 base; junction bases not matched to a gene: 4. CDR3 amino acids: CASSISGGASYEQYF. CDR3 coding DNA: TGTGCCAGCAGCATTAGCGGGGGGGCGTCCTACGAGCAGTACTTC.

The chain is built from TRBV11-1 and TRBJ2-1, with TRBD2 matching 11 bases. V lost 6 bases, J lost 6 bases, and 7 bases stayed unmatched. Germline V gene lookup returns CDR1 SGHAT and CDR2 FQDESV (reference sequence). The CDR3 is 15 residues long. The CDR3 is CASSPIAGGFNEQFF. The CDR3 nucleotides are TGTGCCAGCAGTCCAATAGCGGGAGGGTTCAATGAGCAGTTCTTC.

This clonotype was counted at least ten times. The chain links TRBV20-1 to TRBJ2-3, with D unclear. The V gene lost 5 bases and the J gene lost 4 bases, with 13 bases spanning the gap. Germline V gene lookup returns CDR1 DFQATT and CDR2 SNEGSKA (reference sequence). This CDR3 has 13 amino acids. CDR3 amino acids: CSAQDRTPDTQYF. CDR3 coding DNA: TGCAGTGCTCAGGACCGAACTCCAGATACGCAGTATTTT.

In this sample, this clonotype turned up many times. The chain recombines TRBV6-2 or TRBV6-3 with TRBJ2-6; 7 positions match TRBD1. V dropped 4 bases and J dropped 2; count of bases not matched to a gene: 5. Germline V gives CDR1 MNHEY, CDR2 SVGEGT. The CDR3 is made up of 16 amino acids. The CDR3 coding sequence is TGTGCCAGCAGTTCCTCGACAGGGACTGGGGCCAACGTCCTGACTTTC. Translated, it gives CASSSSTGTGANVLTF.